The sequence of this T cell receptor beta chain was determined in a study of blood T cell repertoires in COVID-19. Study-level information: Samples of COVID-19 (acute and convalescent) were obtained from the United States, Italy and Spain. T cells, B-cell-depleted T cells, or PBMCs supplied cDNA or gDNA.

The CDR3 is 15 amino acids. The germline CDR1 and CDR2 sequences are SGHDT and YYEEEE. With 2 bases clipped from V and 6 bases from J, the junction kept 8 bases outside the gene matches. How the authors handled the data: Nucleated cell counts were estimated from reference gene primer amplification. Using immunoSEQ multiplex PCR, the repertoire was profiled, and TCRdb retains in-frame clones only, with some absent. That table supplies the V and J calls and clone size; D and trimming were determined from the DNA. The sample yields hundreds of thousands of clones, around 86% seen once. The TCR was taken from a woman aged 60-70 years who had recovered from COVID-19. The sample consisted of peripheral blood. This chain connects TRBV5-6 to TRBJ1-1, with 9 bases that match TRBD1. The CDR3 nucleotides read TGTGCCAGCAGCTTCAGACAGGGGGATTTCCCTGAAGCTTTCTTT. Translation: CASSFRQGDFPEAFF.